These 20 T cell receptor beta chains came from one sample sequenced in a study of brain T cells in children with intractable seizures. The data were produced by immunoSEQ multiplex PCR, yet TCRdb's version contains in-frame clones alone and is incomplete. The repertoire has about 76,000 clones, approximately 94% of them found once; the top ten carry over 1.5%. The sequenced sample was peripheral blood, obtained at surgery. The receptor source for this set is a boy younger than two with tuberous sclerosis and intractable seizures.

The chain is built from TRBV24-1 and TRBJ2-2; D remains unclear. CDR1 is KGHDR, CDR2 SFDVKD, per germline. The CDR3 loop spans 14 amino acids. With 5 bases removed from V and 7 bases from J, the gap between germline ends came to 13 bases. CDR3 coding DNA: TGTGCCACCAGTGGTCGACCGATTGTCGGGGAGCTGTTTTTT. It yields the protein CATSGRPIVGELFF.

The chain links TRBV27 to TRBJ2-1, with D hard to call. Germline V lookup: CDR1 MNHEY, CDR2 SMNVEV (reference sequence). V was cut by 7 bases and J by 0 bases, with 13 bases left in between. The CDR3 sequence is 15 residues long. In nucleotides, the CDR3 is TGTGCCAGCACCCCCGGCCAGTCCTCCTACAATGAGCAGTTCTTC. This sequence encodes CASTPGQSSYNEQFF.

This chain uses TRBV7-9 with TRBJ2-2; TRBD1 aligns across 10 bases. The germline V gene encodes CDR1 SEHNR and CDR2 FQNEAQ (reference sequence). After removal of 4 bases from V and 7 bases from J, the junction contained 6 bases not matched to a gene. The CDR3 runs to 15 residues. CDR3 region: CASSSDRGQGGELFF. The DNA of the CDR3 is TGTGCCAGCAGCTCCGACAGGGGGCAGGGCGGGGAGCTGTTTTTT.

This clone was counted a single time. The V gene is TRBV2, the J gene TRBJ2-1, with D tentatively TRBD1 or TRBD2 (5 bases each). The CDR3 is 13 residues long. CDR1 and CDR2 from the germline V gene are SNHLY and FYNNEI. Trimming left V 8 bases short and J 4 bases short, with 12 bases between. The CDR3, as DNA: TGTGCCAGCGTCCGGGACGGATACAATGAGCAGTTCTTC. This translates into CASVRDGYNEQFF. The whole variable domain, filled in from reference TRBV2 and TRBJ2-1, reads EPEVTQTPSHQVTQMGQEVILRCVPISNHLYFYWYRQILGQKVEFLVSFYNNEISEKSEIFDDQFSVERPDGSNFTLKIRSTKLEDSAMYFCASVRDGYNEQFFGPGTRLTVL.

The rearrangement uses TRBV18 and TRBJ2-2; 8 bases match TRBD2. J lost 3 bases, V lost 3 bases, and 9 bases had no gene match. Per germline, CDR1 KGHSH and CDR2 LQKENI. This CDR3 is built from 17 residues. The CDR3: CASSPSAGGEDTGELFF. For the CDR3, the DNA is TGTGCCAGCTCACCCTCTGCCGGGGGGGAGGACACCGGGGAGCTGTTTTTT.

CDR3 DNA: TGTGCCAGCAGCTTATCTTTAGCGGGAACCCGCTACGAGCAGTACTTC. Translating it yields CASSLSLAGTRYEQYF. The chain carries TRBV7-2 and TRBJ2-7, with 8 bases lining up with TRBD2. The CDR3 extends over 16 amino acids. Germline lookup yields CDR1 SGHTA and CDR2 FQGNSA. Losses at the gene ends were 2 bases for V and 3 bases for J; bases not matched to a gene: 9. Based on the CDR3 plus reference TRBV7-2 and TRBJ2-7, the full variable domain is GAGVSQSPSNKVTEKGKDVELRCDPISGHTALYWYRQSLGQGLEFLIYFQGNSAPDKSGLPSDRFSAERTGGSVSTLTIQRTQQEDSAVYLCASSLSLAGTRYEQYFGPGTRLTVT.

The chain recombines TRBV20-1 with TRBJ2-5; D uncertain. V was shortened by 3 bases and J by 3 bases, with 8 bases between the two germline ends. Germline V gene data show CDR1 as DFQATT and CDR2 as SNEGSKA (reference sequence). The CDR3 contains 12 residues. The CDR3 loop reads CSASRQEETQYF. CDR3 DNA: TGCAGTGCTAGTAGGCAGGAAGAGACCCAGTACTTC.

The rearrangement links TRBV4-1 to TRBJ1-4, with 7 bases fitting TRBD1. The CDR3 runs 17 residues. Trimming took 2 bases from V and 4 from J; bases not matched to a gene: 10. The germline V gene encodes CDR1 MGHRA and CDR2 YSYEKL. The CDR3, as DNA: TGCGCCAGCAGCCAACCCTTCAGGGGGAGATTTAATGAAAAACTGTTTTTT. Translated: CASSQPFRGRFNEKLFF.

The CDR3 DNA sequence: TGTGCCAGTAGCTCTCGGTCGTCTCTACAAAACACCATATATTTT. Translated: CASSSRSSLQNTIYF. The chain combines TRBV19 with TRBJ1-3; D not resolved. The germline gives CDR1 LNHDA, CDR2 SQIVND (reference sequence). Trimming pared 6 bases from V and 6 bases from J, leaving 18 bases between. CDR3 length: 15 residues.

This chain links TRBV5-1 with TRBJ2-5; tentatively, D is TRBD2 (5 bases). The V end was cut by 0 bases, the J end by 4 bases, with 13 bases between. CDR3 length equals 15 residues. Germline values: CDR1 SGHRS, CDR2 YFSETQ. CDR3 nucleotides: TGCGCCAGCAGCTTGGGGCTAGCTACTGGAGAGACCCAGTACTTC. Translation: CASSLGLATGETQYF.

The gene calls are TRBV4-1 and TRBJ1-5; 7 nucleotides agree with TRBD1. The CDR3 is made up of 15 amino acids. The germline V gene has CDR1 MGHRA and CDR2 YSYEKL. V lost 2 bases to trimming and J lost 6 bases; unmatched junction nucleotides: 7. The CDR3 loop reads CASSQRAGGAQPQHF. The CDR3 nucleotides read TGCGCCAGCAGCCAAAGGGCAGGGGGTGCTCAGCCCCAGCATTTT.

CDR3 in amino acids: CASSPLTEVNTEAFF. The CDR3 DNA sequence: TGTGCCAGCAGCCCCCTCACAGAGGTGAACACTGAAGCTTTCTTT. The chain couples TRBV5-4 to TRBJ1-1; D not resolved. Trimming left V 4 bases short and J 0 bases short, with 13 bases between. Per the germline V gene, CDR1 is SGHNT and CDR2 is YYREEE (reference sequence). The CDR3 is 15 residues long. Complete variable domain (other parts from reference TRBV5-4 and TRBJ1-1): ETGVTQSPTHLIKTRGQQVTLRCSSQSGHNTVSWYQQALGQGPQFIFQYYREEENGRGNFPPRFSGLQFPNYSSELNVNALELDDSALYLCASSPLTEVNTEAFFGQGTRLTVV.

J is TRBJ2-3 and V is TRBV20-1, with 9 bases fitting TRBD2. Germline lookup yields CDR1 DFQATT and CDR2 SNEGSKA (reference sequence). J was trimmed by 11 bases and V by 6 bases; bases with no gene match: 6. The CDR3 length is 11 residues. The CDR3 loop reads CSAGSGGWQYF. In nucleotides, the CDR3 is TGCAGTGCCGGGAGCGGGGGGTGGCAGTATTTT.

J is TRBJ1-4 and V is TRBV27; tentative D call: TRBD1 (5 bases). Germline lookup yields CDR1 MNHEY and CDR2 SMNVEV (reference sequence). V was clipped by 4 bases and J by 8 bases, with 20 bases between them. The CDR3 has 16 amino acids. CDR3 DNA: TGTGCCAGCAGTTCGCGGGAGCAGGGTTTAAAGGAAAAACTGTTTTTT. Its translation: CASSSREQGLKEKLFF.

This sequence joins TRBV21-1 and TRBJ2-7; TRBD1 is taken as the D call from the table, unchecked against the DNA. TRBV21-1 is a pseudogene segment. The CDR3 length is 14 residues. As DNA, the CDR3 is TGTGCCAGCAGCCCGCCCCAGGGTAGCTACGAGCAGTACTTC. Encoded protein: CASSPPQGSYEQYF.

The chain couples TRBV4-1 to TRBJ1-2; D ambiguous. Per germline, CDR1 MGHRA and CDR2 YSYEKL. The ends were cut back, 1 base at V and 8 bases at J, with 17 bases in the middle. The length of the CDR3 is 15 residues. CDR3 protein: CASSQAPQASRGYTF. In DNA form, the CDR3 reads TGCGCCAGCAGCCAAGCCCCTCAGGCATCACGGGGCTACACCTTC.

The chain uses TRBV20-1 and TRBJ1-5; perhaps TRBD1 as D (5 bases). V was clipped by 3 bases and J by 2 bases, with 11 bases between them. The CDR3 is 14 residues long. Germline CDR1 reads DFQATT; CDR2 reads SNEGSKA (reference sequence). The CDR3 DNA reads as TGCAGTGCTAGTACAGGTGATCGCAATCAGCCCCAGCATTTT. It codes for CSASTGDRNQPQHF.

This clone was counted a single time. V gene TRBV12-2 combines with J gene TRBJ2-7; the table assigns TRBD2, which was not confirmed against the DNA. TRBV12-2 is a known pseudogene. This CDR3 spans 17 amino acids. The CDR3 DNA sequence: TGTGCAAGTCGCTTAGCGTGCACCACAGCCGGGGCCTACGAGCAGTACTTC. Its translation: CASRLACTTAGAYEQYF.

The chain carries TRBV14 and TRBJ1-1; tentatively, D is TRBD1 (5 bases). The CDR3 is 16 amino acids. CDR1 is SGHDN and CDR2 is FVKESK in the germline V gene. The ends were cut back, 0 bases at V and 5 bases at J, with 16 bases in the middle. CDR3 DNA sequence: TGTGCCAGCAGCCAAGATCGGGGGGGAATTGGGACTGAAGCTTTCTTT. Encoded protein: CASSQDRGGIGTEAFF.

A single count supports this clone. The J gene is TRBJ1-1, the V gene TRBV5-1; D might be TRBD1 (6 bases). CDR3 length: 15 amino acids. Germline lookup yields CDR1 SGHRS and CDR2 YFSETQ. The V end lost 2 bases, the J end lost 1 base, and 12 bases lay between the germline ends. The CDR3 DNA reads as TGCGCCAGCAGCTTTGAGGGACACGCGAACACTGAAGCTTTCTTT. Translating it yields CASSFEGHANTEAFF.